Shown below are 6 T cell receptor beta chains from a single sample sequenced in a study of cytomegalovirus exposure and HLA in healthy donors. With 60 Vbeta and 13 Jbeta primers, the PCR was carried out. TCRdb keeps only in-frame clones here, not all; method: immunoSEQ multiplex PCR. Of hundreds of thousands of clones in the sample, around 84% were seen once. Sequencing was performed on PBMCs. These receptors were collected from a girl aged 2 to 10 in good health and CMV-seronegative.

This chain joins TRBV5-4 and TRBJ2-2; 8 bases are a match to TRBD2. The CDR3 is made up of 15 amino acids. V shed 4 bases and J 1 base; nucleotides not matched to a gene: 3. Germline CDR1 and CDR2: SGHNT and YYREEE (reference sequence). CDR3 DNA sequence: TGTGCCAGCAGCCCGACTAGCGTGAACACCGGGGAGCTGTTTTTT. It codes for CASSPTSVNTGELFF.

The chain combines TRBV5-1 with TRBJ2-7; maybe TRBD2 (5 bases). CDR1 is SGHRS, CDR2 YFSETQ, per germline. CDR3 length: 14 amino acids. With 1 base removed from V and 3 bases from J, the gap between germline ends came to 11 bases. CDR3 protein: CASSLLPGSYEQYF. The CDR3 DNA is TGCGCCAGCAGCTTGTTGCCGGGGAGCTACGAGCAGTACTTC.

CDR3 protein: CAISHPDFERGDTDTQYF. DNA of the CDR3: TGTGCCATCAGTCATCCCGACTTTGAGCGGGGGGACACAGATACGCAGTATTTT. V is TRBV10-3 and J is TRBJ2-3; 9 nucleotides match TRBD2. The length of the CDR3 is 18 residues. CDR1 ENHRY and CDR2 SYGVKD come from the germline V gene. V trimming: 5 bases; J trimming: 2 bases; junction bases outside the gene matches: 14.

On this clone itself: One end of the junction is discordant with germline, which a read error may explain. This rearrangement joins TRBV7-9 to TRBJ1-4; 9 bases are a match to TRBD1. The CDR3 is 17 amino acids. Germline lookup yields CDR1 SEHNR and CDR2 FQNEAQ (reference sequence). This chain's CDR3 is CSSSSRDREGGGEKLFF. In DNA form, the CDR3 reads TGTTCCAGCAGCTCCCGGGACAGGGAAGGGGGAGGAGAAAAACTGTTTTTT.

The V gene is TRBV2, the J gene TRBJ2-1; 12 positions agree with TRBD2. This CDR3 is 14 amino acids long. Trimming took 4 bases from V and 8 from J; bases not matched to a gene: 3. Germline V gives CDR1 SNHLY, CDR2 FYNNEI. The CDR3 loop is CASSGLAGDYEQFF. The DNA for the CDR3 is TGTGCCAGCAGTGGACTAGCGGGAGACTATGAGCAGTTCTTC.

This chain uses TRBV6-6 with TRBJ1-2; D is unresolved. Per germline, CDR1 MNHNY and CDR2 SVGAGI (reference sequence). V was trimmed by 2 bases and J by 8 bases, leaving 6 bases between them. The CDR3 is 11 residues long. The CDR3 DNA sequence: TGTGCCAGCAGTTACCCGTCCGGCTACACCTTC. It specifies CASSYPSGYTF.